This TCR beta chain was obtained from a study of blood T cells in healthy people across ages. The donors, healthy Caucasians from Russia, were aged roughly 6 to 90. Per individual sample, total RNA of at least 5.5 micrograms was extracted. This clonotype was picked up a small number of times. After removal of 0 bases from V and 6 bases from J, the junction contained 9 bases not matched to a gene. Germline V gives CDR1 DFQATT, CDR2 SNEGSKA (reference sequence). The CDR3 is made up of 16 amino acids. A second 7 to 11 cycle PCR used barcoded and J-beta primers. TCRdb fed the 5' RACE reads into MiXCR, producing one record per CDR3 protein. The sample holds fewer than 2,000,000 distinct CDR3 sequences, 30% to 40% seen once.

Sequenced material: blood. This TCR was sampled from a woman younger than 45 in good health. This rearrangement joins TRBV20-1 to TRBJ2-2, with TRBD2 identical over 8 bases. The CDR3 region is CSARESVYGGAGELFF. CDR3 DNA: TGCAGTGCTAGAGAATCGGTCTACGGGGGGGCCGGGGAGCTGTTTTTT.